This TCR beta chain is from a study of regulatory T cells in long-lasting Graves disease. This clonotype has only a few counts. Germline V gives CDR1 MNHNS, CDR2 SASEGT. With 6 bases removed from V and 0 bases from J, the gap between germline ends came to 11 bases. The CDR3 totals 15 residues. With iRepertoire HTBI primers and Arm-PCR of CDR3 regions, TCR beta libraries were built. TCRdb re-derived calls from the multiplex PCR reads in MiXCR, one entry per CDR3 protein. Among 450,000 to 600,000 distinct CDR3 sequences, roughly 17% were seen once, and the ten largest hold 10% to 15%. The time point here: newly diagnosed GD, antithyroid drugs for less than 3 months. From RNA extracted from PBMCs, the TCR library was made. The same sample was also studied in work on T cells in Graves' hyperthyroidism and ophthalmopathy. As reported in that work: Ophthalmopathy was distinguished from stable hyperthyroidism by 13 V-J signatures.

The origin of this receptor is a man aged 40-49 years with Graves disease. The V call is TRBV6-1, the J call TRBJ2-2, with TRBD1 as a possible D gene (6 bases). The starting material was peripheral blood mononuclear cells (PBMCs), obtained at new diagnosis, from a patient treated with antithyroid drugs. The CDR3 DNA is TGTGCCAGCAGCCCGGACAGTTCGAACACCGGGGAGCTGTTTTTT. This gives the protein CASSPDSSNTGELFF.